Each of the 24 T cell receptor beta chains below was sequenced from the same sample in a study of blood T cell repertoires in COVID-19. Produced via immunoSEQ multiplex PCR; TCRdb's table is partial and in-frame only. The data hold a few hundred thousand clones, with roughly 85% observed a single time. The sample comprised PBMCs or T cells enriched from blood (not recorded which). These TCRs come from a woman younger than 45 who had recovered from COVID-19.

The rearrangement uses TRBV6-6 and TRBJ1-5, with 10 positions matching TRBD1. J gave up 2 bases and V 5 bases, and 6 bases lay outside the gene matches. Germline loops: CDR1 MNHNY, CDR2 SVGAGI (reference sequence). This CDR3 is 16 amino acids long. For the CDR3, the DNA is TGTGCCAGCAGTGGGACAGGGGCGCGGGGCAATCAGCCCCAGCATTTT. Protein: CASSGTGARGNQPQHF.

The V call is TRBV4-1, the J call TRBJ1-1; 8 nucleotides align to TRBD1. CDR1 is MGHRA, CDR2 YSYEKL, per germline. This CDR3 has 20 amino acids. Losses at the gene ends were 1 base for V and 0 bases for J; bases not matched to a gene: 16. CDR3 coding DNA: TGCGCCAGCAGCCAAGGACTGGACCGGGACAGGAGCTTCATGAACACTGAAGCTTTCTTT. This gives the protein CASSQGLDRDRSFMNTEAFF.

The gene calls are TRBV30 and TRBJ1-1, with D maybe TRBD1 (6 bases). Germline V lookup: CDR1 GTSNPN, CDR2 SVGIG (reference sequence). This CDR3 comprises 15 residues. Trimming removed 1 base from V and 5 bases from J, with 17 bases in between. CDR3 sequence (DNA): TGTGCCTGGAGTGGGGTAGGGGGTAGGGGAACTGAAGCTTTCTTT. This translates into CAWSGVGGRGTEAFF.

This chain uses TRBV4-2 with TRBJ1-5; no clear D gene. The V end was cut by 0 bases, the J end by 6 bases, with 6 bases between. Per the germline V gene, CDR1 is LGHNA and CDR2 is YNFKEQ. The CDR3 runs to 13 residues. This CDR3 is CASSQEEGQPQHF. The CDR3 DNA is TGTGCCAGCAGCCAAGAGGAGGGTCAGCCCCAGCATTTT.

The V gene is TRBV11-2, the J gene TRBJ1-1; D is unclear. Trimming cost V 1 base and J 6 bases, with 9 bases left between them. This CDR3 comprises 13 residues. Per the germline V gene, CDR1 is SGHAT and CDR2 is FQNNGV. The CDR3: CASSLGFPAEAFF. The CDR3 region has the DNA TGTGCCAGCAGCTTAGGTTTTCCGGCTGAAGCTTTCTTT. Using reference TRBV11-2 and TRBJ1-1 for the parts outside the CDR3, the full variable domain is EAGVAQSPRYKIIEKRQSVAFWCNPISGHATLYWYQQILGQGPKLLIQFQNNGVVDDSQLPKDRFSAERLKGVDSTLKIQPAKLEDSAVYLCASSLGFPAEAFFGQGTRLTVV.

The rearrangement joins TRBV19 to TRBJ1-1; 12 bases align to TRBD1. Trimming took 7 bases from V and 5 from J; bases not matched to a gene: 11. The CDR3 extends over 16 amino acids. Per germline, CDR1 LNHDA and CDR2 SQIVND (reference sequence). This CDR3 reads CASNPGTGGAYTEAFF. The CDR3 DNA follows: TGTGCCAGTAACCCCGGGACAGGGGGCGCATATACTGAAGCTTTCTTT.

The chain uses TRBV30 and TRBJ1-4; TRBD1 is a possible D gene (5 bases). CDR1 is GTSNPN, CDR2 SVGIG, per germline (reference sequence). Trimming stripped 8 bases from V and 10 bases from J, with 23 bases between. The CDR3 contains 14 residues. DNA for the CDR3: TGTGCCGGGGGGGAGGGGTTGAGTTTCGGAAAACTGTTTTTT. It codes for CAGGEGLSFGKLFF.

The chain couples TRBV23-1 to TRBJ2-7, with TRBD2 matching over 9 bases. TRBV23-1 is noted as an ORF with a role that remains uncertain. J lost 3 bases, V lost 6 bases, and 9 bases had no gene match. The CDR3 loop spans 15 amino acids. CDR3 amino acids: CASSRAGGICYEQYF. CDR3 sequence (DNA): TGCGCCAGCAGCCGGGCGGGAGGGATCTGCTACGAGCAGTACTTC.

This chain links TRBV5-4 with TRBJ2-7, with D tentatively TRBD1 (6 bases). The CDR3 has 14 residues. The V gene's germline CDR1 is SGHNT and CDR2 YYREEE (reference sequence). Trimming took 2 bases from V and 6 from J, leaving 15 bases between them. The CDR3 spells CASSFGAGVGEQYF. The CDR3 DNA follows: TGTGCCAGCAGCTTCGGAGCAGGGGTTGGCGAGCAGTACTTC.

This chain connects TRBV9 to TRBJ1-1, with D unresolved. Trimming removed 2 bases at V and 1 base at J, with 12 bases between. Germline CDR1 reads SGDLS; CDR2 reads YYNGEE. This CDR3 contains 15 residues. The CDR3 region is CASSVGGRANTEAFF. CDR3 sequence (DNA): TGTGCCAGCAGCGTGGGTGGGAGGGCGAACACTGAAGCTTTCTTT. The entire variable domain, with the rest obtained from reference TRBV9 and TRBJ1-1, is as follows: DSGVTQTPKHLITATGQRVTLRCSPRSGDLSVYWYQQSLDQGLQFLIQYYNGEERAKGNILERFSAQQFPDLHSELNLSSLELGDSALYFCASSVGGRANTEAFFGQGTRLTVV.

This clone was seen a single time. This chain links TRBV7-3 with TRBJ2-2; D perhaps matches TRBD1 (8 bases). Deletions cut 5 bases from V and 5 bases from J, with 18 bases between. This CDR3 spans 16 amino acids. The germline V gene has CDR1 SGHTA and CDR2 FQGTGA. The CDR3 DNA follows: TGTGCCAGCAGCCCCCGGGGGGACAGGCGGACCGGGGAGCTGTTTTTT. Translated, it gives CASSPRGDRRTGELFF.

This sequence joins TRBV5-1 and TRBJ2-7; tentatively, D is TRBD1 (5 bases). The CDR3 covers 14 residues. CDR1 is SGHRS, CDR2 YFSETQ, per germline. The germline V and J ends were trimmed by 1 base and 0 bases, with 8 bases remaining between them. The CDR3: CASSLWGTSYEQYF. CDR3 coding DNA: TGCGCCAGCAGCTTGTGGGGCACCTCCTACGAGCAGTACTTC.

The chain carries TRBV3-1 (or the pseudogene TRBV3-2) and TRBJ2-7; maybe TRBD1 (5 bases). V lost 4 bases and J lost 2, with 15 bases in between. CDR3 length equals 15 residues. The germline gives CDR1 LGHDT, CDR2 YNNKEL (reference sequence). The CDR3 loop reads CASSPHPDSPYEQYF. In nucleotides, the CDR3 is TGTGCCAGCAGCCCACACCCCGACAGTCCCTACGAGCAGTACTTC.

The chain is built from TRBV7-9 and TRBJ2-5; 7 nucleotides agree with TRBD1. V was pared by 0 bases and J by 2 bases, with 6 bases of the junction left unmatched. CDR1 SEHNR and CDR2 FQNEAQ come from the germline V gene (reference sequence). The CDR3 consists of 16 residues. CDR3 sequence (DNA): TGTGCCAGCAGCTTAGCGTACAGGGGTTGGCAAGAGACCCAGTACTTC. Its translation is CASSLAYRGWQETQYF.

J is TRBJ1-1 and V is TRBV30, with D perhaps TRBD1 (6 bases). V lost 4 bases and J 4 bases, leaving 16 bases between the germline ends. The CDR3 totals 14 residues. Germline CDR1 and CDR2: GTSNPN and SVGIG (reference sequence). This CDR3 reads CAWTLIRGSTEAFF. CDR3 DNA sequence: TGTGCCTGGACCCTAATCAGGGGAAGCACTGAAGCTTTCTTT.

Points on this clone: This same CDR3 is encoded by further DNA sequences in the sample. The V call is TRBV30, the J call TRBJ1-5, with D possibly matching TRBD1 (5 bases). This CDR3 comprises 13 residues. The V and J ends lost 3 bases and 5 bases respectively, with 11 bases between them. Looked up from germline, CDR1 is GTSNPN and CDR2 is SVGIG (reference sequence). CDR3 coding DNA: TGTGCCTGGAGCCCGGGGGGGGATCAGCCCCAGCATTTT. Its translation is CAWSPGGDQPQHF.

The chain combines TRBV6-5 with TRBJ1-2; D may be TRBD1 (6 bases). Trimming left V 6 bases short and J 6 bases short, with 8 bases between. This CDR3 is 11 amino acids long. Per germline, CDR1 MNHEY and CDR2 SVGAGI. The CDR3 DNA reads TGTGCCAGCAGCCAGGGGAATGGCTACACCTTC. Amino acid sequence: CASSQGNGYTF.

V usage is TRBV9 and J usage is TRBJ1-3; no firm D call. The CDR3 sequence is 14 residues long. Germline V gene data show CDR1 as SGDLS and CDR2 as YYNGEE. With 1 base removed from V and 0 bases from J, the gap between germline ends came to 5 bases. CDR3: CASSVQRSGNTIYF. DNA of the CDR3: TGTGCCAGCAGCGTACAGCGCTCTGGAAACACCATATATTTT.

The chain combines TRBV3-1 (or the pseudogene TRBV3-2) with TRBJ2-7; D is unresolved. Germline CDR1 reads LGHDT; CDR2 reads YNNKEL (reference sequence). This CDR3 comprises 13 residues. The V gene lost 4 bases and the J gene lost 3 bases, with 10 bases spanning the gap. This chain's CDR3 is CASSPLSVYEQYF. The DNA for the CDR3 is TGTGCCAGCAGCCCGTTGTCGGTCTACGAGCAGTACTTC.

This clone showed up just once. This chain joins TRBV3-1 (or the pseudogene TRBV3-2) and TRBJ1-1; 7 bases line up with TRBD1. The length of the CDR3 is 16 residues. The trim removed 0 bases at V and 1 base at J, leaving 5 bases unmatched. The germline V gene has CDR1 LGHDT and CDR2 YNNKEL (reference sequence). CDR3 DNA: TGTGCCAGCAGCCAAGAAAACAGGGGTCGGAACACTGAAGCTTTCTTT. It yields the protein CASSQENRGRNTEAFF.

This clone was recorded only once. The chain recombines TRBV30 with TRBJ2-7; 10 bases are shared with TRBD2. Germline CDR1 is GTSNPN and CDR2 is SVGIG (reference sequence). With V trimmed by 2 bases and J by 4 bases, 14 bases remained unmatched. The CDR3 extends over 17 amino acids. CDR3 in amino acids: CAWSTAVSGGLFYEQYF. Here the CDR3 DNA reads TGTGCCTGGAGTACCGCCGTTAGCGGGGGGTTATTTTACGAGCAGTACTTC.

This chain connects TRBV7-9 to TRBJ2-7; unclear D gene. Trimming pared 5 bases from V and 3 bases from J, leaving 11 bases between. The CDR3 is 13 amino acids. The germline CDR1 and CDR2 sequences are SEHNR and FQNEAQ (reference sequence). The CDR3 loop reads CASSPTTLYEQYF. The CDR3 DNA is TGTGCCAGCAGCCCGACAACCCTCTACGAGCAGTACTTC. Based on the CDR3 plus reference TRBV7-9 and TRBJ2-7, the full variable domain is DTGVSQNPRHKITKRGQNVTFRCDPISEHNRLYWYRQTLGQGPEFLTYFQNEAQLEKSRLLSDRFSAERPKGSFSTLEIQRTEQGDSAMYLCASSPTTLYEQYFGPGTRLTVT.

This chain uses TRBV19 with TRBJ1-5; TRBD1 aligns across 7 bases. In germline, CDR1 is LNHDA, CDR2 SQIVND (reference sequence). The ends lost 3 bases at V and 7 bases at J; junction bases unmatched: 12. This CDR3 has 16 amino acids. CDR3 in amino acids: CASSIQGGSMKQPQHF. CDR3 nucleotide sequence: TGTGCCAGTAGTATCCAGGGGGGATCTATGAAGCAGCCCCAGCATTTT.

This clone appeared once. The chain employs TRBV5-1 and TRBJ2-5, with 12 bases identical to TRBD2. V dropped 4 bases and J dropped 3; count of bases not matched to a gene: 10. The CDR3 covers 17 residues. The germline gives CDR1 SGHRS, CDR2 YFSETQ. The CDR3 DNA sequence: TGCGCCAGCAGCCCACGTTGGACTAGCGGGGCCGAAGAGACCCAGTACTTC. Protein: CASSPRWTSGAEETQYF.